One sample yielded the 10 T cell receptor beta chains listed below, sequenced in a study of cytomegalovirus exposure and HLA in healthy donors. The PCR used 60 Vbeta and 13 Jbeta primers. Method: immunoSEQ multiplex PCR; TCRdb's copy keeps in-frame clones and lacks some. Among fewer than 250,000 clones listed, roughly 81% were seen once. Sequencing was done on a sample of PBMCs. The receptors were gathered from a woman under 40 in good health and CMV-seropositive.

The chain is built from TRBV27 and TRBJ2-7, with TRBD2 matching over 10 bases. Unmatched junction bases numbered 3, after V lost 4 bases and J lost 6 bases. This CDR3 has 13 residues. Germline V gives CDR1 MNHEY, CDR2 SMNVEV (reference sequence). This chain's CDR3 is CASSSSSGGEQYF. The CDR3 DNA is TGTGCCAGCAGTTCTTCTAGCGGGGGCGAGCAGTACTTC.

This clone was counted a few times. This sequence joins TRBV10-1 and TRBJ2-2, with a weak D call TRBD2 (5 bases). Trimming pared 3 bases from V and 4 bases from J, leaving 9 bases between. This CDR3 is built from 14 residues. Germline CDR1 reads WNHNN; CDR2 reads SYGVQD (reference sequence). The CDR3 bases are TGCGCCAGCAGTGACGGGGTCCGCACCGGGGAGCTGTTTTTT. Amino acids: CASSDGVRTGELFF.

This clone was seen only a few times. The CDR3 DNA sequence: TGTGCCAGCAGTTACGCGACAGGGTTATCCTACGAGCAGTACTTC. Amino acid sequence: CASSYATGLSYEQYF. The genes are TRBV6-5 and TRBJ2-7, with 7 bases that match TRBD1. With 2 bases clipped from V and 1 base from J, the junction kept 5 bases outside the gene matches. CDR1 and CDR2 from the germline V gene are MNHEY and SVGAGI. This CDR3 spans 15 amino acids.

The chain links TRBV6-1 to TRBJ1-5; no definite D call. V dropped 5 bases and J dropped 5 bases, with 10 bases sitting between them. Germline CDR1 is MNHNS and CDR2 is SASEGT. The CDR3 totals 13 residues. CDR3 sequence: CASSFLWHQPQHF. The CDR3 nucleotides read TGTGCCAGCAGTTTCCTCTGGCATCAGCCCCAGCATTTT.

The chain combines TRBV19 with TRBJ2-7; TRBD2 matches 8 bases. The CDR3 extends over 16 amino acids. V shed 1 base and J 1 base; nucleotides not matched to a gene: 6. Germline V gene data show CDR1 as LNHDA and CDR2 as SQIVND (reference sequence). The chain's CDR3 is CASSIGSAGVSYEQYF. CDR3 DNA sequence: TGTGCCAGTAGTATAGGGTCAGCGGGAGTATCCTACGAGCAGTACTTC.

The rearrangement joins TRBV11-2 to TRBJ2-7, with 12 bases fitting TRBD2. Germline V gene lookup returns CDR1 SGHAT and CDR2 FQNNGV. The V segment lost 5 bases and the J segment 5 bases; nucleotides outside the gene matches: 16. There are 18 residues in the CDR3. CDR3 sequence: CASSLRLAGELSVHEQYF. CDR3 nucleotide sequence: TGTGCCAGCAGCCTAAGACTAGCGGGGGAACTCTCGGTCCACGAGCAGTACTTC.

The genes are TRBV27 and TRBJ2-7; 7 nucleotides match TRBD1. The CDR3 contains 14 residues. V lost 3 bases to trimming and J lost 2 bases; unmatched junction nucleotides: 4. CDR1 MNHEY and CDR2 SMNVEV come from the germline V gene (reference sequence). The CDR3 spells CASSFPGQAYEQYF. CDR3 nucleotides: TGTGCCAGCAGTTTTCCTGGACAGGCCTACGAGCAGTACTTC.

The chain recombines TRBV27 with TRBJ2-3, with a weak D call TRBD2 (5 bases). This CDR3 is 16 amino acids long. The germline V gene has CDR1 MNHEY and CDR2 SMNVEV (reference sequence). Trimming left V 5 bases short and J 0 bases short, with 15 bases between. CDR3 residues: CASSPESRGSTDTQYF. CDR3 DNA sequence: TGTGCCAGCAGTCCCGAATCTCGCGGGAGCACAGATACGCAGTATTTT.

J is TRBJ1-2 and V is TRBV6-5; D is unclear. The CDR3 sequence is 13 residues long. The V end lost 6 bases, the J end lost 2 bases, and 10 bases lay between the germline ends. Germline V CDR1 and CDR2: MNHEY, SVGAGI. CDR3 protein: CASRHSENYGYTF. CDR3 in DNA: TGTGCCAGCAGACATTCCGAAAACTATGGCTACACCTTC.

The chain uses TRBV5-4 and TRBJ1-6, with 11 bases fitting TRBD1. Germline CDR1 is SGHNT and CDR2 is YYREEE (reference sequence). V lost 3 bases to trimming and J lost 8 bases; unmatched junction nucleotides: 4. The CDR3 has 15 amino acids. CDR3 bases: TGTGCCAGCAGCTGGACAGGGGGCAGGGATTCACCCCTCCACTTT. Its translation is CASSWTGGRDSPLHF.